The sample holds a few counts of the clone carrying this T cell receptor (beta chain). The CDR3 totals 15 residues. Deletions cut 5 bases from V and 7 bases from J, with 20 bases between. CDR1 MDHEN and CDR2 SYDVKM come from the germline V gene. This record belongs to a study of tumor-infiltrating lymphocytes in primary liver carcinoma. Unsorted bulk tissue (roughly 17-34 mg) underwent RNA and DNA co-extraction. No patient had received treatment, and all had chronic HBV infection. Production of TCR beta cDNA used roughly 500 ng total RNA together with a constant-region primer. Each TCR beta library was derived from three nested multiplex PCR rounds that employed slightly modified ARM-PCR. In the first two PCR rounds, TRBV1-TRBV30 forward primers were paired with a C-beta reverse primer, and each round lasted approximately 10 cycles. Via MiXCR, TCRdb re-called the multiplex PCR reads, giving one row per CDR3 protein. Counted here are around 70,000 distinct CDR3 sequences, over 60% occurring once; the ten biggest clones make up 28%.

Material: liver tumor tissue from sampling region 4. Subset indicated: tumor region T4, right-lateral pole. The receptor was derived from a man aged 40-49 years with primary liver carcinoma and hepatitis B virus infection. The chain is built from TRBV28 and TRBJ1-2; D ambiguous. The CDR3: CASSPFADLLPGYTF. DNA of the CDR3: TGTGCCAGCAGTCCTTTTGCAGACCTTTTACCTGGCTACACCTTC.